The 28 T cell receptor beta chains listed next were all sequenced from one sample in a study of memory CD4+ T cells and cytomegalovirus serostatus. Sequencing was performed with immunoSEQ multiplex PCR; in TCRdb, only in-frame clones are kept and a portion is missing. The profile shows 75,000 to 90,000 clones, less than 90% of them singletons. The sort gate was single viable CD3+CD4+CD8-CD45RO+ cells for memory CD4+ T cells. Sequencing was done on a sample of memory CD4+ T cells from blood. The source is an adult in good health and CMV-seronegative.

This sequence joins TRBV6-5 and TRBJ2-2; D is possibly TRBD1 (6 bases). V dropped 2 bases and J dropped 4 bases, with 8 bases sitting between them. The length of the CDR3 is 14 residues. The V gene's germline CDR1 is MNHEY and CDR2 SVGAGI. The CDR3 region is CASSYLQGTGELFF. Written as DNA, the CDR3 is TGTGCCAGCAGTTACCTACAGGGCACCGGGGAGCTGTTTTTT.

The chain has TRBV7-2 and TRBJ2-7; D may be TRBD2 (5 bases). With 3 bases removed from V and 6 bases from J, the gap between germline ends came to 15 bases. Germline V gene data show CDR1 as SGHTA and CDR2 as FQGNSA. The CDR3 covers 14 residues. CDR3 bases: TGTGCCAGCAGCTTGTACGGGGATCCGGGCGAGCAGTACTTC. This codes for CASSLYGDPGEQYF.

V gene TRBV7-3 combines with J gene TRBJ2-1, with 12 bases that match TRBD1. The CDR3 covers 15 residues. The junction had 8 bases not matched to a gene; V was cut back by 6 bases and J by 8 bases. Germline CDR1 SGHTA, CDR2 FQGTGA. CDR3 sequence (DNA): TGTGCCAGCAGTTTGATGGGGACAGGGGGCGATGAGCAGTTCTTC. Its translation: CASSLMGTGGDEQFF. Using reference TRBV7-3 and TRBJ2-1 for the parts outside the CDR3, the full variable domain is GAGVSQTPSNKVTEKGKYVELRCDPISGHTALYWYRQSLGQGPEFLIYFQGTGAADDSGLPNDRFFAVRPEGSVSTLKIQRTERGDSAVYLCASSLMGTGGDEQFFGPGTRLTVL.

V and J are TRBV14 and TRBJ1-2; 9 bases line up with TRBD1. Germline loops: CDR1 SGHDN, CDR2 FVKESK. After removal of 1 base from V and 7 bases from J, the junction contained 7 bases not matched to a gene. CDR3 length equals 15 residues. The chain's CDR3 is CASSQGTGVERGYTF. The CDR3, as DNA: TGTGCCAGCAGCCAAGGGACAGGGGTAGAGCGTGGCTACACCTTC.

The V and J genes are TRBV7-9 and TRBJ2-7; a possible D gene is TRBD2 (5 bases). Germline V gene sequence: CDR1 SEHNR, CDR2 FQNEAQ (reference sequence). The CDR3 consists of 12 residues. Trimming left V 5 bases short and J 2 bases short, with 7 bases between. The CDR3 sequence is CASSTGAYEQYF. CDR3 DNA: TGTGCCAGCAGCACCGGGGCCTACGAGCAGTACTTC.

V usage is TRBV18 and J usage is TRBJ2-7; possibly TRBD1 for D (5 bases). V lost 3 bases and J lost 8, with 17 bases in between. CDR1 and CDR2 (germline): KGHSH, LQKENI. The CDR3 contains 14 residues. Here the CDR3 reads CASSPPGQLEKQYF. The CDR3 DNA reads as TGTGCCAGCTCACCCCCAGGGCAGCTTGAGAAGCAGTACTTC.

This chain connects TRBV30 to TRBJ1-1; D is ambiguous. Germline assignment: CDR1 GTSNPN and CDR2 SVGIG (reference sequence). The CDR3 sequence is 13 residues long. Trimming took 0 bases from V and 1 from J, leaving 6 bases between them. The CDR3 reads CAWSVNSNTEAFF. The CDR3 region has the DNA TGTGCCTGGAGTGTCAATTCGAACACTGAAGCTTTCTTT.

The chain employs TRBV19 and TRBJ1-2, with D possibly being TRBD1 (6 bases). The CDR3 has 16 residues. Germline CDR1 reads LNHDA; CDR2 reads SQIVND (reference sequence). The V and J ends lost 7 bases and 0 bases respectively, with 18 bases between them. The CDR3 is CASIPTGPGANYGYTF. CDR3 nucleotide sequence: TGTGCCAGTATTCCGACAGGCCCCGGGGCTAACTATGGCTACACCTTC. The full variable domain, rest sourced from reference TRBV19 and TRBJ1-2, is DGGITQSPKYLFRKEGQNVTLSCEQNLNHDAMYWYRQDPGQGLRLIYYSQIVNDFQKGDIAEGYSVSREKKESFPLTVTSAQKNPTAFYLCASIPTGPGANYGYTFGSGTRLTVV.

This chain uses TRBV18 with TRBJ2-5, with D perhaps TRBD2 (6 bases). V lost 6 bases to trimming and J lost 5 bases, with 19 bases between them. The CDR3 runs to 15 residues. CDR1 is KGHSH, CDR2 LQKENI, per germline. Here the CDR3 DNA reads TGTGCCAGCTCTCGAACCTCAGGGACTCTTGAGACCCAGTACTTC. Amino acids: CASSRTSGTLETQYF.

The V and J genes are TRBV5-1 and TRBJ1-1; TRBD1 agrees at 7 bases. The CDR3 covers 18 residues. Germline V gene lookup returns CDR1 SGHRS and CDR2 YFSETQ. V trimming: 0 bases; J trimming: 3 bases; junction bases outside the gene matches: 14. CDR3 DNA sequence: TGCGCCAGCAGCTTGGCCCCTGCACAGGGGCAATTGTACACTGAAGCTTTCTTT. Encoded protein: CASSLAPAQGQLYTEAFF.

This clone was picked up one time. This rearrangement joins TRBV5-8 to TRBJ2-3, with D perhaps TRBD1 (5 bases). Germline loops: CDR1 SGHTS, CDR2 YDEGEE. The CDR3 covers 13 residues. The V and J ends lost 0 bases and 3 bases respectively, with 5 bases between them. This CDR3 is CASSLDRTDTQYF. In DNA, the CDR3 is TGTGCCAGCAGCTTGGACAGGACAGATACGCAGTATTTT.

V gene TRBV2 combines with J gene TRBJ2-3; D is unclear. The CDR3 runs to 14 residues. V gave up 2 bases and J gave up 1 base, with 7 bases separating them. Germline V gene sequence: CDR1 SNHLY, CDR2 FYNNEI. The CDR3 nucleotides are TGTGCCAGCAGTGAATTGCCAGGCACAGATACGCAGTATTTT. Amino acids: CASSELPGTDTQYF.

The rearrangement uses TRBV7-6 and TRBJ2-7; 13 nucleotides align to TRBD2. The CDR3 spans 15 residues. Germline-derived CDR1 and CDR2 are SGHVS and FNYEAQ. V lost 5 bases to trimming and J lost 5 bases; unmatched junction nucleotides: 6. The CDR3 nucleotides are TGTGCCAGCAGCCGCGGGACTAGCGGGGCCGACGAGCAGTACTTC. It encodes CASSRGTSGADEQYF.

The V and J genes are TRBV4-2 and TRBJ2-2; no clear D gene. Germline loops: CDR1 LGHNA, CDR2 YNFKEQ. Trimming stripped 0 bases from V and 4 bases from J, with 6 bases between. This CDR3 spans 14 amino acids. CDR3 region: CASSQDKRTGELFF. CDR3 nucleotide sequence: TGTGCCAGCAGCCAAGATAAGCGCACCGGGGAGCTGTTTTTT.

This chain links TRBV2 with TRBJ1-1; D might be TRBD1 (6 bases). The germline V and J ends were trimmed by 8 bases and 2 bases, with 15 bases remaining between them. CDR3 length: 14 amino acids. CDR1 and CDR2 (germline): SNHLY, FYNNEI. The CDR3 loop reads CASLREGVNTEAFF. The DNA for the CDR3 is TGTGCCAGCCTCAGGGAGGGGGTAAACACTGAAGCTTTCTTT.

This clone came up once. The J gene is TRBJ1-6, the V gene TRBV5-4; possibly TRBD1 for D (5 bases). This CDR3 is built from 15 residues. Germline CDR1 is SGHNT and CDR2 is YYREEE (reference sequence). V dropped 5 bases and J dropped 7 bases, with 16 bases sitting between them. The CDR3 protein is CASSPGGTENSPLHF. Here the CDR3 DNA reads TGTGCCAGCAGTCCCGGGGGAACTGAGAATTCACCCCTCCACTTT.

This clone was picked up a small number of times. The genes are TRBV27 and TRBJ2-2, with 7 bases aligning to TRBD1. The CDR3 spans 16 residues. Germline V gene sequence: CDR1 MNHEY, CDR2 SMNVEV (reference sequence). V trimming: 6 bases; J trimming: 0 bases; junction bases outside the gene matches: 7. CDR3 loop: CASRNMGQTNTGELFF. The CDR3 DNA reads TGTGCCAGCAGGAACATGGGACAGACGAACACCGGGGAGCTGTTTTTT.

As concerns this clone: One end of the junction fails to match germline, which may point to a read error. The chain recombines TRBV12-5 with TRBJ1-1; D is ambiguous. The CDR3 is made up of 13 amino acids. Germline V gives CDR1 LGHNT, CDR2 FRNRAP. The chain's CDR3 is CASGLVRNAEAFF. The DNA of the CDR3 is TGTGCTAGTGGTTTGGTCCGGAACGCTGAAGCTTTCTTT.

This clone was recorded once. The chain joins TRBV28 to TRBJ2-7; D gene unclear. The CDR3 has 13 residues. CDR1 and CDR2 (germline): MDHEN, SYDVKM. V gave up 4 bases and J gave up 5 bases, with 12 bases separating them. The CDR3 loop is CASSSASLNEQYF. The CDR3 DNA reads TGTGCCAGCAGTTCGGCCTCTCTTAACGAGCAGTACTTC.

This clone was seen a handful of times. The chain combines TRBV5-1 with TRBJ1-1; the D gene is possibly TRBD1 (5 bases). Trimming stripped 7 bases from V and 0 bases from J, with 10 bases between. This CDR3 is built from 13 residues. Per germline, CDR1 SGHRS and CDR2 YFSETQ. The CDR3 reads CASGGGMNTEAFF. DNA of the CDR3: TGCGCCAGCGGGGGGGGTATGAACACTGAAGCTTTCTTT.

J is TRBJ2-7 and V is TRBV19; D might be TRBD2 (5 bases). Trimming cost V 9 bases and J 6 bases, with 18 bases left between them. CDR3 length: 13 amino acids. Per the germline V gene, CDR1 is LNHDA and CDR2 is SQIVND (reference sequence). The CDR3 protein is CASRYGVGGEQYF. The CDR3 nucleotides read TGTGCCAGCCGATACGGGGTTGGAGGCGAGCAGTACTTC.

The chain has TRBV11-2 and TRBJ1-2, with TRBD1 as a possible D gene (5 bases). Germline V lookup: CDR1 SGHAT, CDR2 FQNNGV. V gave up 0 bases and J gave up 5 bases, with 10 bases separating them. The length of the CDR3 is 14 residues. CDR3 in amino acids: CASSLDRVGYGYTF. The CDR3 DNA is TGTGCCAGCAGCTTAGACAGGGTCGGTTATGGCTACACCTTC.

There are a few counts of this clone. The chain recombines TRBV2 with TRBJ2-3; 8 nucleotides match TRBD1. CDR3 length: 16 amino acids. Germline V gene sequence: CDR1 SNHLY, CDR2 FYNNEI. After removal of 6 bases from V and 1 base from J, the junction contained 9 bases not matched to a gene. The CDR3 loop reads CASRMTGDAGTDTQYF. The DNA for the CDR3 is TGTGCCAGCAGAATGACAGGGGACGCGGGCACAGATACGCAGTATTTT.

This clone was seen only a few times. The chain uses TRBV7-2 and TRBJ2-7; D unclear. Trimming pared 8 bases from V and 6 bases from J, leaving 11 bases between. The V gene's germline CDR1 is SGHTA and CDR2 FQGNSA. The CDR3 runs 11 residues. CDR3 amino acids: CASGLGTEQYF. CDR3 nucleotide sequence: TGTGCCAGCGGCCTAGGAACCGAGCAGTACTTC.

This chain joins TRBV30 and TRBJ2-7; TRBD1 or TRBD2 may be the D gene (5 bases each). The ends were cut back, 0 bases at V and 5 bases at J, with 17 bases in the middle. Per germline, CDR1 GTSNPN and CDR2 SVGIG (reference sequence). The CDR3 is made up of 15 amino acids. The CDR3 nucleotides read TGTGCCTGGAGTGTAGGGACGGCCCTCCTACACGAGCAGTACTTC. Translation: CAWSVGTALLHEQYF.

V usage is TRBV4-2 and J usage is TRBJ1-1, with unresolved D. V was trimmed by 0 bases and J by 4 bases, leaving 12 bases between them. CDR3 length: 15 amino acids. The germline V gene has CDR1 LGHNA and CDR2 YNFKEQ. The CDR3 sequence: CASSQDPGLITEAFF. CDR3 sequence (DNA): TGTGCCAGCAGCCAAGATCCCGGACTGATCACTGAAGCTTTCTTT.

The chain recombines TRBV25-1 with TRBJ1-2, with a possible D match to TRBD1 (5 bases). In germline, CDR1 is MGHDK, CDR2 SYGVNS. V dropped 6 bases and J dropped 1 base, with 6 bases sitting between them. The CDR3 consists of 12 residues. The CDR3 region has the DNA TGTGCCAGCAGACAGGATAACTATGGCTACACCTTC. Its protein product is CASRQDNYGYTF.

The gene calls are TRBV18 and TRBJ2-2, with a tentative D call TRBD1 (5 bases). Germline V gene data show CDR1 as KGHSH and CDR2 as LQKENI. The CDR3 consists of 16 residues. V was trimmed by 3 bases and J by 1 base, leaving 12 bases between them. As DNA, the CDR3 is TGTGCCAGCTCACCGAACGCGCAGGGGAACACCGGGGAGCTGTTTTTT. It translates to CASSPNAQGNTGELFF.